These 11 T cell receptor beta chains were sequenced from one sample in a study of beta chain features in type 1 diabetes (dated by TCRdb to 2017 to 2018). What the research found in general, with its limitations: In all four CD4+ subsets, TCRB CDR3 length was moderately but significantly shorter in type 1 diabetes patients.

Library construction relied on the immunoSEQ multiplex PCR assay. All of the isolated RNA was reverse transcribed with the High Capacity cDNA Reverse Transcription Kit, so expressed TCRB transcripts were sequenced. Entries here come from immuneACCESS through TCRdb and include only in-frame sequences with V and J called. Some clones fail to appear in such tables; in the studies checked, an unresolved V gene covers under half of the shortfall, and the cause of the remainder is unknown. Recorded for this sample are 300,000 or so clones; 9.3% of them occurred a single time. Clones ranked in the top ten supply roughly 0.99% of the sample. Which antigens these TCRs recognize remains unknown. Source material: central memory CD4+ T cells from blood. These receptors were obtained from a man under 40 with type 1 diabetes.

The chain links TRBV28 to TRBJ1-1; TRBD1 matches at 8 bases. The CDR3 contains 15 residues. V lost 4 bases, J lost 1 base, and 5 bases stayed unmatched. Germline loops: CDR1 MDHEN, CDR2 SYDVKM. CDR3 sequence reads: CASSSGGAGNTEAFF. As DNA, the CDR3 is TGTGCCAGCAGTTCAGGGGGCGCAGGGAACACTGAAGCTTTCTTT.

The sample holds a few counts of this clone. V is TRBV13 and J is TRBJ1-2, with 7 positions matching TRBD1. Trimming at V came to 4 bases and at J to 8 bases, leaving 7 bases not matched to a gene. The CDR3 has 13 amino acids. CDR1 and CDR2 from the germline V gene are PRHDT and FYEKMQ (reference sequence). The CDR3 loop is CASSSLGQRGYTF. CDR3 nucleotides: TGTGCCAGCAGCTCCCTGGGACAGCGGGGCTACACCTTC.

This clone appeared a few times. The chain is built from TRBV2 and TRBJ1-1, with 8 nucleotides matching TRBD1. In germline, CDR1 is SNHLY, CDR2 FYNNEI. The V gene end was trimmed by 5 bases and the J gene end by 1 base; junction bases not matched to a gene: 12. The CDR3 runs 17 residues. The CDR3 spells CASSLPQGAIGNTEAFF. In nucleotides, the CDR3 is TGTGCCAGCAGTCTCCCCCAGGGGGCGATTGGGAACACTGAAGCTTTCTTT.

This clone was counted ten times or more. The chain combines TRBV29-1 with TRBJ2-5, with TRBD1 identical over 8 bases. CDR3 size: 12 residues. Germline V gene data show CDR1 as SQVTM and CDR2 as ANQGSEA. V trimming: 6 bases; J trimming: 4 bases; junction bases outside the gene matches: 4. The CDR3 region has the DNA TGCAGCGTGGTGGACAGGGCAGAGACCCAGTACTTC. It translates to CSVVDRAETQYF.

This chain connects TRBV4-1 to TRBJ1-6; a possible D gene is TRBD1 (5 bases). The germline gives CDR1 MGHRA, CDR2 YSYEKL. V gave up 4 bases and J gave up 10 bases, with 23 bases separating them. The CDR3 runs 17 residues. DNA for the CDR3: TGCGCCAGCAGCCGCGAGGATTTTTCGGGGGTCCGCTCACCCCTCCACTTT. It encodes CASSREDFSGVRSPLHF.

The CDR3 sequence: CASRVTEYEQYF. Here the CDR3 DNA reads TGTGCCAGCAGGGTTACCGAATACGAGCAGTACTTC. The rearrangement links TRBV11-2 to TRBJ2-7; D is unclear. Germline CDR1 and CDR2: SGHAT and FQNNGV. There are 12 residues in the CDR3. Trimming stripped 6 bases from V and 4 bases from J, with 10 bases between. The complete variable domain, with remaining parts taken from reference TRBV11-2 and TRBJ2-7, reads EAGVAQSPRYKIIEKRQSVAFWCNPISGHATLYWYQQILGQGPKLLIQFQNNGVVDDSQLPKDRFSAERLKGVDSTLKIQPAKLEDSAVYLCASRVTEYEQYFGPGTRLTVT.

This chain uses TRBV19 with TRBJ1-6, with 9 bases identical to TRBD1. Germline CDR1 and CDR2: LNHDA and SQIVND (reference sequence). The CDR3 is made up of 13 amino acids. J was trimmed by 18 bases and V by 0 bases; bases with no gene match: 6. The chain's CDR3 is CASSIDAGTGTHF. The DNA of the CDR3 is TGTGCCAGTAGTATAGATGCCGGGACAGGGACCCACTTT.

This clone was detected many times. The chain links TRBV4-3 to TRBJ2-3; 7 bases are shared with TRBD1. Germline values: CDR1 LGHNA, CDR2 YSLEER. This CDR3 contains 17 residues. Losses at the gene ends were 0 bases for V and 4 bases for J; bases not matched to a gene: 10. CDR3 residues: CASSQDRFTGAADTQYF. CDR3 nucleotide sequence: TGCGCCAGCAGCCAAGATCGGTTCACAGGGGCTGCAGATACGCAGTATTTT.

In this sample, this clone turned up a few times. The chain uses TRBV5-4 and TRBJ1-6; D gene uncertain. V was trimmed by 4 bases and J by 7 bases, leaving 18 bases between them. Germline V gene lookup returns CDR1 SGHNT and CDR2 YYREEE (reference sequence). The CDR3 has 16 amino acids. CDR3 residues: CASSVYWARTNSPLHF. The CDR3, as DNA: TGTGCCAGCAGCGTATACTGGGCACGGACCAATTCACCCCTCCACTTT.

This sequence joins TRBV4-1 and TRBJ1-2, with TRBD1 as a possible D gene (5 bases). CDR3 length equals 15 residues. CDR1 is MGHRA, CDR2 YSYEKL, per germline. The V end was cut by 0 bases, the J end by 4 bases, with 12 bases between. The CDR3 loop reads CASSQEFSQGYGYTF. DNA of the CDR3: TGCGCCAGCAGCCAAGAATTCAGCCAGGGCTATGGCTACACCTTC.

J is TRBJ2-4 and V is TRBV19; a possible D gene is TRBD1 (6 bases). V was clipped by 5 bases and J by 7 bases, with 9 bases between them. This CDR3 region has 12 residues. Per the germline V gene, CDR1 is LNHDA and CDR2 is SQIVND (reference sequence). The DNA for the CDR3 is TGTGCCAGTAGTCAGGGGAACAACATTCAGTACTTC. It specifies CASSQGNNIQYF.